A single sample is the source of the 7 T cell receptor beta chains below, sequenced in a study of blood T cell repertoires in COVID-19. The repertoire was sequenced with immunoSEQ multiplex PCR; TCRdb's copy has only in-frame clones and lacks some. This table has 250,000 or so clones, 70% to 85% appearing once. The sample consisted of peripheral blood. The receptors come from a woman over 75 with acute or convalescent COVID-19.

V and J are TRBV7-3 and TRBJ1-2, with 7 bases matching TRBD1. With 2 bases clipped from V and 5 bases from J, the junction kept 8 bases outside the gene matches. The CDR3 totals 15 residues. CDR1 SGHTA and CDR2 FQGTGA come from the germline V gene. For the CDR3, the DNA is TGTGCCAGCAGCTTAGGGGCAGGGGGTCTATATGGCTACACCTTC. It yields the protein CASSLGAGGLYGYTF.

The J gene is TRBJ1-5, the V gene TRBV5-6; 7 bases agree with TRBD1. The CDR3 sequence is 14 residues long. From germline, CDR1 is SGHDT and CDR2 YYEEEE. The V and J ends lost 4 bases and 3 bases, in that order; junction bases with no gene match: 4. This CDR3 reads CASSRTGDNQPQHF. For the CDR3, the DNA is TGTGCCAGCAGCAGAACAGGGGACAATCAGCCCCAGCATTTT.

The chain couples TRBV5-1 to TRBJ2-1, with 13 bases identical to TRBD2. The CDR3 consists of 17 residues. V dropped 4 bases and J dropped 5; count of bases not matched to a gene: 9. Per germline, CDR1 SGHRS and CDR2 YFSETQ. DNA for the CDR3: TGCGCCAGCAGCCCCTGGACTAGCGGGGGCCACCACAATGAGCAGTTCTTC. As protein: CASSPWTSGGHHNEQFF.

The chain couples TRBV7-8 to TRBJ2-1; 10 bases agree with TRBD2. There are 18 residues in the CDR3. Germline V gene sequence: CDR1 SGHVS, CDR2 FQNEAQ. J lost 12 bases, V lost 1 base, and 18 bases had no gene match. CDR3 sequence (DNA): TGTGCCAGCAGCTTAGGCCGACTAGCAGCGGGAGGGCCCAGTGGGCAGTTCTTC. Protein product: CASSLGRLAAGGPSGQFF.

The chain couples TRBV18 to TRBJ2-2, with no clear D. The ends were cut back, 6 bases at V and 4 bases at J, with 15 bases in the middle. Germline CDR1 reads KGHSH; CDR2 reads LQKENI. This CDR3 is built from 15 residues. CDR3 nucleotide sequence: TGTGCCAGCTCTCCTGTGGCATCGGGCACCGGGGAGCTGTTTTTT. Amino acid sequence: CASSPVASGTGELFF.

The J gene is TRBJ1-5, the V gene TRBV2; perhaps TRBD1 as D (6 bases). This CDR3 contains 14 residues. Germline V gene sequence: CDR1 SNHLY, CDR2 FYNNEI. The germline V and J ends were trimmed by 4 bases and 4 bases, with 11 bases remaining between them. The CDR3 loop reads CASSAYTGNQPQHF. CDR3 DNA sequence: TGTGCCAGCAGTGCATATACAGGGAATCAGCCCCAGCATTTT.

This clone has only one observation. The chain is built from TRBV11-2 and TRBJ2-1; TRBD1 aligns across 8 bases. CDR3 length: 19 residues. V dropped 1 base and J dropped 1; count of bases not matched to a gene: 12. Germline-derived CDR1 and CDR2 are SGHAT and FQNNGV. CDR3 region: CASSLGLRETGGSYNEQFF. CDR3 nucleotide sequence: TGTGCCAGCAGCTTAGGTCTCAGAGAAACAGGGGGGTCCTACAATGAGCAGTTCTTC. The variable domain in full, with the rest retrieved from reference TRBV11-2 and TRBJ2-1, is EAGVAQSPRYKIIEKRQSVAFWCNPISGHATLYWYQQILGQGPKLLIQFQNNGVVDDSQLPKDRFSAERLKGVDSTLKIQPAKLEDSAVYLCASSLGLRETGGSYNEQFFGPGTRLTVL.